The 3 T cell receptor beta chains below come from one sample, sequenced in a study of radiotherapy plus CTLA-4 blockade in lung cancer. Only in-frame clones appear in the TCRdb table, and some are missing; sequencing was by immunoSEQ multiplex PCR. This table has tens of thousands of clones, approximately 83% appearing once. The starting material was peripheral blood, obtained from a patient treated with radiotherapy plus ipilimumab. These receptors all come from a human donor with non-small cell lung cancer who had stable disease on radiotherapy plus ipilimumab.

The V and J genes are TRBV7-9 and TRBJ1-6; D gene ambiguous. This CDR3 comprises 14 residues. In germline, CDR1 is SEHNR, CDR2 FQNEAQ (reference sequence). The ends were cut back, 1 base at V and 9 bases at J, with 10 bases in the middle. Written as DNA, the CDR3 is TGTGCCAGCAGCTTAGGGGGAGACGGTTCACCCCTCCACTTT. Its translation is CASSLGGDGSPLHF. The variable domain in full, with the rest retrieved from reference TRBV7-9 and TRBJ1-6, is DTGVSQNPRHKITKRGQNVTFRCDPISEHNRLYWYRQTLGQGPEFLTYFQNEAQLEKSRLLSDRFSAERPKGSFSTLEIQRTEQGDSAMYLCASSLGGDGSPLHFGNGTRLTVT.

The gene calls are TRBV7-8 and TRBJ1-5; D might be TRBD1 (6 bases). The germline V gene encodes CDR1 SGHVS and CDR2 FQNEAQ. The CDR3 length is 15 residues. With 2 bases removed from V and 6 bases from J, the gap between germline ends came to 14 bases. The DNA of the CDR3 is TGTGCCAGCAGCTTATACAGGGACGGTTCTCAGCCCCAGCATTTT. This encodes CASSLYRDGSQPQHF. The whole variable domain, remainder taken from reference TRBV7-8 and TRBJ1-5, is GAGVSQSPRYKVAKRGQDVALRCDPISGHVSLFWYQQALGQGPEFLTYFQNEAQLDKSGLPSDRFFAERPEGSVSTLKIQRTQQEDSAVYLCASSLYRDGSQPQHFGDGTRLSIL.

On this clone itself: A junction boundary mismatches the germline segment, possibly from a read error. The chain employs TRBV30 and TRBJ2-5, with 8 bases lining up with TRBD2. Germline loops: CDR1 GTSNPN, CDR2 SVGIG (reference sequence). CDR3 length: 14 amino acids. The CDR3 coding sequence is TGTGCCTCGAGTGGTCGGGGGGGGGACGAGACCCAGTACTTC. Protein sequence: CASSGRGGDETQYF.